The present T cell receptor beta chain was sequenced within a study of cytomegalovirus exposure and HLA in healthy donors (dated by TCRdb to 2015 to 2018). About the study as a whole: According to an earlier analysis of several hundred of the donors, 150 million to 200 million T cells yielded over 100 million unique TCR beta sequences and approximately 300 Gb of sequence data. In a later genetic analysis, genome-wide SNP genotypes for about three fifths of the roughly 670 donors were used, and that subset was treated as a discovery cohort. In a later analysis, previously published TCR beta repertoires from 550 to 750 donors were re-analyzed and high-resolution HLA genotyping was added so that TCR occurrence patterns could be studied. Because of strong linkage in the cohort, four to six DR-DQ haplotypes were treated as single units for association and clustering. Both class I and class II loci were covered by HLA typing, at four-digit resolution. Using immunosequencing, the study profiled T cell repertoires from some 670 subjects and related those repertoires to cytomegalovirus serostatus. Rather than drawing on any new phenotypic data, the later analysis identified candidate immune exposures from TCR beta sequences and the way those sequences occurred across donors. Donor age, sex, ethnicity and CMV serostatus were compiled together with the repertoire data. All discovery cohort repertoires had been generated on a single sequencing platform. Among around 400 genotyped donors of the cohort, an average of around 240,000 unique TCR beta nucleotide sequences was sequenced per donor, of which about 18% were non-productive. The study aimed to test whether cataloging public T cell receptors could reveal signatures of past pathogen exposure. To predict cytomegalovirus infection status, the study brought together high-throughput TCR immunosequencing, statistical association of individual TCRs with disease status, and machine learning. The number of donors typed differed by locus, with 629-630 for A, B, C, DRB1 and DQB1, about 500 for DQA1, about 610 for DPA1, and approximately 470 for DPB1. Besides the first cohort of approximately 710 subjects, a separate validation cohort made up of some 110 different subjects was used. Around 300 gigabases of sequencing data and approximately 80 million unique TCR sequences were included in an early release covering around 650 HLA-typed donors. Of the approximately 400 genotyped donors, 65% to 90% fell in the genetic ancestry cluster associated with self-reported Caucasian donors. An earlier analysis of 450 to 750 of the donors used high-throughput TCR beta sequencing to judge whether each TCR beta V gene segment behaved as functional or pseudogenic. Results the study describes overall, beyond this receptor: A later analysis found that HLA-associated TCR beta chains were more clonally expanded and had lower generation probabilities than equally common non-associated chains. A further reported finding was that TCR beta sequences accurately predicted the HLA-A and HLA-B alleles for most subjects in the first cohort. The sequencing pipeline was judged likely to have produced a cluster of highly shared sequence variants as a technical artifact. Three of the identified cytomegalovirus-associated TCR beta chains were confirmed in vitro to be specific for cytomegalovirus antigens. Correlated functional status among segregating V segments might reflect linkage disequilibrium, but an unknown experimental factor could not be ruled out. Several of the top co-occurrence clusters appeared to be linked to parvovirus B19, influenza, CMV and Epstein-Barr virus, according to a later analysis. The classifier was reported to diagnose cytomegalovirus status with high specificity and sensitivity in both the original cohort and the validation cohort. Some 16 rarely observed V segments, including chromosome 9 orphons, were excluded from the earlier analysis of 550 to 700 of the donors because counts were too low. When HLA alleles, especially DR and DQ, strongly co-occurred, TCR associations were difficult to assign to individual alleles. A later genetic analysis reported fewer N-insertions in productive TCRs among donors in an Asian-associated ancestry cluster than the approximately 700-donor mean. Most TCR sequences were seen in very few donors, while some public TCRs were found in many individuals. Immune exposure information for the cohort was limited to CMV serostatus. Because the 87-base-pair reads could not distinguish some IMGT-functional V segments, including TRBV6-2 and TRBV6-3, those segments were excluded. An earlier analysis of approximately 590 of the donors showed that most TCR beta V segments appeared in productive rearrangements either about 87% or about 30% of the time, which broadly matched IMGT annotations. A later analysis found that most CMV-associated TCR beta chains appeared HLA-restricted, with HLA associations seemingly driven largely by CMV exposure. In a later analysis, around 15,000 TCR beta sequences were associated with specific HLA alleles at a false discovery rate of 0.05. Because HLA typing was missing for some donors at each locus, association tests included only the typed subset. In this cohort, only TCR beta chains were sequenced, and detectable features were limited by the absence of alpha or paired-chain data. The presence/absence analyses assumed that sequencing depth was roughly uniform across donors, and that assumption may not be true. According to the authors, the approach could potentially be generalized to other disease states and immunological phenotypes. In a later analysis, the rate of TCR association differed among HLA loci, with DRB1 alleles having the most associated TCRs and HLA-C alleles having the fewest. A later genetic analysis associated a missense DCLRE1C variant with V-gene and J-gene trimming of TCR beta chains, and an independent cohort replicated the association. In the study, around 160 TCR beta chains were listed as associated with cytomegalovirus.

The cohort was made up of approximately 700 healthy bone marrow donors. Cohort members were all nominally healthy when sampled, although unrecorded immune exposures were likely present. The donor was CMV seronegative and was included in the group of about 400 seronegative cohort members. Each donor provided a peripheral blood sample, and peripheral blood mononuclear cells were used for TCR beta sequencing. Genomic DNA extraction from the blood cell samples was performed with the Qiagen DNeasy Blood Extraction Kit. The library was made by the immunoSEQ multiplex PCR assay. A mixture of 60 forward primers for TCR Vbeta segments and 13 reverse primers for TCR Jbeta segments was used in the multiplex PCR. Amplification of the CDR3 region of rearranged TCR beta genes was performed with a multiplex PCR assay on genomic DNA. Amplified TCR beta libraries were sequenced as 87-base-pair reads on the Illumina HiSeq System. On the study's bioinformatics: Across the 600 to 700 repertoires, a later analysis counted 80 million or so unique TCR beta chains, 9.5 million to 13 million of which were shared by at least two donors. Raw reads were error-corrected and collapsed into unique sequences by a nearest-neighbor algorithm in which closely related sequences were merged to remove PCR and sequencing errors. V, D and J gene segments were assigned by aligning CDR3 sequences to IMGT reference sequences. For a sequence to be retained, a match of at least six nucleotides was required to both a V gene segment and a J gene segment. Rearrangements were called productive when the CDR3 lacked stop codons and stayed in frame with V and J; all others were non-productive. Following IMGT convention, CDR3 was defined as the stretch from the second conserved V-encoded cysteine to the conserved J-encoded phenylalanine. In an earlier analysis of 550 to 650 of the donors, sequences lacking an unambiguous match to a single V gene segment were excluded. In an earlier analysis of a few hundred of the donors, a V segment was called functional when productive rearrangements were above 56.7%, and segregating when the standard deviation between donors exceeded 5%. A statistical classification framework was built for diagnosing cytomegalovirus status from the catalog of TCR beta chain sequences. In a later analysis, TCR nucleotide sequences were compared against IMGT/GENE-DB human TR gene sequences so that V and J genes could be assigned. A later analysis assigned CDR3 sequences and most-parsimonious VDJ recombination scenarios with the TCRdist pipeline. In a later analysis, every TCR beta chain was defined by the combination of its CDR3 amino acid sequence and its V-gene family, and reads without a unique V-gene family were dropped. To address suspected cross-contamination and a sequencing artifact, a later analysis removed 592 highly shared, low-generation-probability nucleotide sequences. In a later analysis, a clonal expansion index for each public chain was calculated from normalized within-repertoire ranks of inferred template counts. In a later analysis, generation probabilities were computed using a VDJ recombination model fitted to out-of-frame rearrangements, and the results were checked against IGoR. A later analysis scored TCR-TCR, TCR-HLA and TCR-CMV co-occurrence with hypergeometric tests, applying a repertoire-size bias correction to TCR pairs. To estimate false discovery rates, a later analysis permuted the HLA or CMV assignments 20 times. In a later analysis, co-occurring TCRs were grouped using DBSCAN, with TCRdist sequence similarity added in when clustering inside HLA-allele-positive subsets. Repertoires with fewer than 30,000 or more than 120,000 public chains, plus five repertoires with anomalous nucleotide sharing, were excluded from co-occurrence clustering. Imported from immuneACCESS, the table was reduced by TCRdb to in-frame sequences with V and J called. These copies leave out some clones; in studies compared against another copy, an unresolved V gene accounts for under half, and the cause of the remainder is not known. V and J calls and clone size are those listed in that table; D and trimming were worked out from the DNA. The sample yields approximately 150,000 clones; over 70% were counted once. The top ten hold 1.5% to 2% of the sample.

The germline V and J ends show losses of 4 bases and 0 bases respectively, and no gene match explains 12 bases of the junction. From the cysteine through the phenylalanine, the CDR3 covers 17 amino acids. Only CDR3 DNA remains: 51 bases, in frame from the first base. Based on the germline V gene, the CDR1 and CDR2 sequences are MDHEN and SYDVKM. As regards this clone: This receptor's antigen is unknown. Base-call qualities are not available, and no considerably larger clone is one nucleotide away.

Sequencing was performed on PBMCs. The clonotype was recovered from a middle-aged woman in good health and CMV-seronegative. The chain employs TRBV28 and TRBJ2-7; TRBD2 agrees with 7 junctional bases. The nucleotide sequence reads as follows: TGTGCCAGCAGTTCAGGAGCTAGCGGTCAAAGCTCCTACGAGCAGTACTTC. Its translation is CASSSGASGQSSYEQYF.